This entry lists 29 T cell receptor beta chains sequenced from one sample in a study of blood T cells in healthy people across ages. A second PCR of roughly 7 to 11 cycles used a sample-barcoded 5' primer and a J-beta primer mix. TCRdb reanalysed the 5' RACE reads using MiXCR and keeps one entry per CDR3 protein. The repertoire holds around 800,000 distinct CDR3 sequences, with under 80% as singletons. Sequenced: blood. The receptors come from a man aged 25 to 40 in good health.

Only a few counts were recorded for this clonotype. The V gene is TRBV5-1, the J gene TRBJ2-4; 7 bases are shared with TRBD1. V gave up 0 bases and J gave up 6 bases; unmatched junction bases: 3. Germline CDR1 is SGHRS and CDR2 is YFSETQ. This CDR3 comprises 14 residues. The CDR3 DNA reads as TGCGCCAGCAGCTTGGGGGACAGTTCAAACATTCAGTACTTC. Translating it yields CASSLGDSSNIQYF.

This clonotype was detected only once. In DNA, the CDR3 is TGCAGCGCTAAGGCAGGGACAGGGGTCGAAAAACTGTTTTTT. Translating gives CSAKAGTGVEKLFF. The chain employs TRBV29-1 and TRBJ1-4; 10 bases are a match to TRBD1. Germline trimming cut 7 bases from V and 8 bases from J; bases unmatched to any gene: 10. Germline CDR1 and CDR2: SQVTM and ANQGSEA. This CDR3 is 14 amino acids long.

There are a few counts of this clonotype. The chain has TRBV20-1 and TRBJ2-5, with D possibly TRBD2 on 6 matching bases. V gave up 4 bases and J gave up 5 bases, with 14 bases separating them. Germline CDR1 reads DFQATT; CDR2 reads SNEGSKA (reference sequence). The CDR3 length is 13 residues. The CDR3: CSATGTFRETQYF. CDR3 bases: TGCAGTGCTACCGGGACTTTTCGGGAGACCCAGTACTTC.

V gene TRBV4-3 combines with J gene TRBJ1-5; 10 bases agree with TRBD1. The CDR3 runs to 20 residues. Germline V gives CDR1 LGHNA, CDR2 YSLEER. Trimming took 1 base from V and 10 from J; bases not matched to a gene: 22. CDR3 protein: CASSQGHSGTGDFSRQPQHF. CDR3 nucleotides: TGCGCCAGCAGCCAAGGTCACTCCGGGACAGGGGATTTTTCGCGGCAACCCCAGCATTTT.

The gene calls are TRBV7-6 and TRBJ2-7; maybe TRBD2 (7 bases). V lost 6 bases to trimming and J lost 5 bases, with 17 bases between them. The germline V gene encodes CDR1 SGHVS and CDR2 FNYEAQ. The CDR3 length is 14 residues. The CDR3 nucleotides are TGTGCCAGCAGTGTTAGGGGGGGGATCGACGAGCAGTACTTC. It specifies CASSVRGGIDEQYF.

This chain uses TRBV4-2 with TRBJ2-5, with D perhaps matching TRBD1 (6 bases). Looked up from germline, CDR1 is LGHNA and CDR2 is YNFKEQ. The V gene lost 1 base and the J gene lost 5 bases, with 20 bases spanning the gap. The CDR3 has 17 amino acids. In DNA, the CDR3 is TGTGCCAGCAGCCAAGGGGAACAGGGTATCGTGAGGGAGACCCAGTACTTC. It is translated as CASSQGEQGIVRETQYF.

This clonotype was observed a handful of times. The rearrangement joins TRBV9 to TRBJ1-2, with 7 bases aligning to TRBD1. V gave up 3 bases and J gave up 8 bases; unmatched junction bases: 7. The CDR3 has 13 residues. The germline gives CDR1 SGDLS, CDR2 YYNGEE. CDR3 region: CASSAKGQSGYTF. CDR3 coding DNA: TGTGCCAGCAGCGCCAAGGGACAGTCGGGCTACACCTTC. The variable domain in full, completed from reference TRBV9 and TRBJ1-2, reads DSGVTQTPKHLITATGQRVTLRCSPRSGDLSVYWYQQSLDQGLQFLIQYYNGEERAKGNILERFSAQQFPDLHSELNLSSLELGDSALYFCASSAKGQSGYTFGSGTRLTVV.

The CDR3 DNA follows: TGTGCCAGCAGCAGCCCAGGGGGCTTTCCTGGCTACACCTTC. Translation gives CASSSPGGFPGYTF. V gene TRBV6-6 combines with J gene TRBJ1-2; 8 positions agree with TRBD1. This CDR3 is built from 14 residues. Germline loops: CDR1 MNHNY, CDR2 SVGAGI (reference sequence). The V segment lost 6 bases and the J segment 7 bases; nucleotides outside the gene matches: 10.

The chain is built from TRBV5-5 and TRBJ1-5, with 7 bases lining up with TRBD1. The CDR3 totals 14 residues. Germline assignment: CDR1 SGHKS and CDR2 YYEKEE (reference sequence). The J segment lost 7 bases and the V segment lost 6 bases, leaving 10 bases of the junction unmatched. CDR3 loop: CASIDKQGKQPQHF. CDR3 bases: TGTGCCAGCATCGATAAACAGGGGAAGCAGCCCCAGCATTTT.

V gene TRBV27 combines with J gene TRBJ2-3, with 9 bases fitting TRBD1. V was pared by 5 bases and J by 5 bases, with 8 bases of the junction left unmatched. The CDR3 covers 15 residues. The V gene's germline CDR1 is MNHEY and CDR2 SMNVEV (reference sequence). CDR3 DNA sequence: TGTGCCAGCAGTCCCCTGAACAGGGGGCTAGATACGCAGTATTTT. This encodes CASSPLNRGLDTQYF.

This clonotype came up a few times. V is TRBV3-1 and J is TRBJ2-5; D might be TRBD1 or TRBD2, each matching 6 bases. The V and J ends lost 4 bases and 5 bases respectively, with 14 bases between them. The CDR3 extends over 14 amino acids. Per the germline V gene, CDR1 is LGHDT and CDR2 is YNNKEL (reference sequence). The CDR3: CASSPVGGGETQYF. The CDR3 bases are TGTGCCAGCAGCCCAGTGGGGGGCGGTGAGACCCAGTACTTC.

The chain joins TRBV10-3 to TRBJ1-5, with TRBD1 matching 8 bases. The length of the CDR3 is 16 residues. The trim removed 6 bases at V and 4 bases at J, leaving 11 bases unmatched. Germline V lookup: CDR1 ENHRY, CDR2 SYGVKD. The CDR3 spells CAISGPDREINQPQHF. The CDR3 DNA is TGTGCCATCAGCGGACCGGACAGGGAGATAAATCAGCCCCAGCATTTT.

The rearrangement links TRBV5-5 to TRBJ2-5, with D uncertain. CDR1 SGHKS and CDR2 YYEKEE come from the germline V gene (reference sequence). The germline V and J ends were trimmed by 0 bases and 5 bases, with 14 bases remaining between them. This CDR3 comprises 15 residues. The CDR3 loop reads CASSLATASRETQYF. In DNA, the CDR3 is TGTGCCAGCAGCTTGGCCACAGCCAGTAGGGAGACCCAGTACTTC.

V gene TRBV30 combines with J gene TRBJ2-1; D not resolved. The CDR3 spans 13 residues. V was trimmed by 2 bases and J by 8 bases, leaving 13 bases between them. The germline gives CDR1 GTSNPN, CDR2 SVGIG (reference sequence). The CDR3 nucleotides are TGTGCCTGGAGTCTTGGGCATCTAGATGAGCAGTTCTTC. Protein product: CAWSLGHLDEQFF.

The chain combines TRBV4-3 with TRBJ2-3; no clear D gene. V gave up 0 bases and J gave up 9 bases, with 16 bases separating them. The CDR3 extends over 15 amino acids. Germline V gene lookup returns CDR1 LGHNA and CDR2 YSLEER. Here the CDR3 reads CASSQDRGSQRTQYF. In nucleotides, the CDR3 is TGCGCCAGCAGCCAAGATCGCGGCAGTCAACGGACGCAGTATTTT.

This sequence joins TRBV12-3 or TRBV12-4 and TRBJ1-1; the D gene is possibly TRBD1 (5 bases). Trimming removed 2 bases from V and 3 bases from J, with 7 bases in between. The CDR3 sequence is 13 residues long. This CDR3 reads CASSLRGHTEAFF. CDR3 nucleotides: TGTGCCAGCAGTTTACGGGGCCACACTGAAGCTTTCTTT.

The chain recombines TRBV2 with TRBJ2-4; 10 nucleotides match TRBD2. The J call is doubtful: the DNA matches TRBJ2-7 better. This CDR3 has 18 residues. From germline, CDR1 is SNHLY and CDR2 FYNNEI. Written as DNA, the CDR3 is TGTGCCAGCAGTGAAGGGCTAGCGGGGGCCCACCGGGTCGACGAGCAGTACTTC. Protein: CASSEGLAGAHRVDEQYF.

This clonotype has a handful of counts. This chain connects TRBV4-3 to TRBJ2-1, with D unclear. V was clipped by 0 bases and J by 2 bases, with 14 bases between them. The length of the CDR3 is 17 residues. The V gene's germline CDR1 is LGHNA and CDR2 YSLEER. CDR3 residues: CASSQERVVLAYNEQFF. DNA of the CDR3: TGCGCCAGCAGCCAAGAAAGGGTGGTCCTGGCCTACAATGAGCAGTTCTTC.

In nucleotides, the CDR3 is TGCAGTGCTAGGGGTGAAGGGGGCGGGAATGAGCAGTTCTTC. Protein sequence: CSARGEGGGNEQFF. The rearrangement uses TRBV20-1 and TRBJ2-1, with 7 bases that match TRBD1. V was pared by 3 bases and J by 7 bases, with 9 bases of the junction left unmatched. CDR3 length: 14 residues. CDR1 is DFQATT and CDR2 is SNEGSKA in the germline V gene (reference sequence).

This clonotype was seen only a few times. The chain recombines TRBV7-2 with TRBJ2-4; 7 bases line up with TRBD1. The CDR3 contains 16 residues. After removal of 5 bases from V and 0 bases from J, the junction contained 7 bases not matched to a gene. The V gene's germline CDR1 is SGHTA and CDR2 FQGNSA. The CDR3 region has the DNA TGTGCCAGCAGCCCAGGGGGTCCAGTAGCCAAAAACATTCAGTACTTC. Protein sequence: CASSPGGPVAKNIQYF.

V usage is TRBV9 and J usage is TRBJ2-3; 8 nucleotides align to TRBD2. V trimming: 4 bases; J trimming: 4 bases; junction bases outside the gene matches: 5. This CDR3 is built from 14 residues. CDR1 and CDR2 (germline): SGDLS, YYNGEE. CDR3 sequence reads: CASSLQTSADTQYF. The CDR3, as DNA: TGTGCCAGCAGCCTCCAGACTAGCGCAGATACGCAGTATTTT.

The rearrangement uses TRBV6-6 and TRBJ2-7; D gene ambiguous. The germline CDR1 and CDR2 sequences are MNHNY and SVGAGI (reference sequence). V was shortened by 0 bases and J by 3 bases, with 12 bases between the two germline ends. There are 15 residues in the CDR3. CDR3 sequence: CASSYSVRQNYEQYF. CDR3 nucleotide sequence: TGTGCCAGCAGTTACTCGGTACGGCAGAACTACGAGCAGTACTTC.

The chain is built from TRBV4-3 and TRBJ2-1; 8 positions agree with TRBD2. Matching the DNA end better, TRBJ2-7 makes the J call doubtful. The germline CDR1 and CDR2 sequences are LGHNA and YSLEER. CDR3 length: 16 residues. Here the CDR3 reads CASSQDYGGGGYEQYF. The DNA for the CDR3 is TGCGCCAGCAGCCAAGATTACGGGGGGGGCGGCTACGAGCAGTACTTC.

The table lists this clonotype with a few counts. The chain is built from TRBV5-1 and TRBJ2-1; D is uncertain. The CDR3 is made up of 15 amino acids. The germline V and J ends were trimmed by 0 bases and 4 bases, with 11 bases remaining between them. The germline V gene encodes CDR1 SGHRS and CDR2 YFSETQ. The CDR3 sequence: CASSLGTNGYNEQFF. The DNA for the CDR3 is TGCGCCAGCAGCTTGGGCACTAACGGTTACAATGAGCAGTTCTTC.

A few counts support this clonotype. The rearrangement links TRBV5-6 to TRBJ1-2; D gene ambiguous. The germline CDR1 and CDR2 sequences are SGHDT and YYEEEE. Trimming pared 4 bases from V and 4 bases from J, leaving 20 bases between. The CDR3 runs 16 residues. The CDR3 DNA sequence: TGTGCCAGCAGCGGGTTGCCGGGCCCCGTTGGCTATGGCTACACCTTC. Amino acid sequence: CASSGLPGPVGYGYTF.

V is TRBV20-1 and J is TRBJ2-1, with TRBD2 matching over 15 bases. V lost 6 bases to trimming and J lost 7 bases; unmatched junction nucleotides: 10. Germline-derived CDR1 and CDR2 are DFQATT and SNEGSKA (reference sequence). This CDR3 has 16 amino acids. The CDR3 DNA reads as TGCAGTGCCGAGGGACTAGCGGGGGGCCTGGGTAATGAGCAGTTCTTC. Translation: CSAEGLAGGLGNEQFF.

CDR3 sequence (DNA): TGTGCCAGCAGCCTGAACGGAGGCGTGGATACGCAGTATTTT. Translated: CASSLNGGVDTQYF. The chain couples TRBV7-9 to TRBJ2-3; the D gene is possibly TRBD2 (5 bases). Germline CDR1 is SEHNR and CDR2 is FQNEAQ (reference sequence). V lost 5 bases and J lost 6, with 15 bases in between. This CDR3 has 14 amino acids.

CDR3 sequence: CASSLRPGTGFLYSGYTF. The CDR3 coding sequence is TGTGCCAGCAGTTTACGTCCCGGGACAGGGTTTCTCTATTCGGGCTACACCTTC. The V gene is TRBV27, the J gene TRBJ1-2, with 9 bases fitting TRBD1. J gave up 8 bases and V 2 bases, and 18 bases lay outside the gene matches. CDR3 length: 18 residues. Germline V gives CDR1 MNHEY, CDR2 SMNVEV (reference sequence).

J is TRBJ2-1 and V is TRBV29-1, with TRBD1 matching 7 bases. The CDR3 is made up of 14 amino acids. CDR1 and CDR2 (germline): SQVTM, ANQGSEA. V trimming: 4 bases; J trimming: 4 bases; junction bases outside the gene matches: 7. The CDR3 coding sequence is TGCAGCGTTGCCTGGGACAGTCCGTACAATGAGCAGTTCTTC. Translation: CSVAWDSPYNEQFF.